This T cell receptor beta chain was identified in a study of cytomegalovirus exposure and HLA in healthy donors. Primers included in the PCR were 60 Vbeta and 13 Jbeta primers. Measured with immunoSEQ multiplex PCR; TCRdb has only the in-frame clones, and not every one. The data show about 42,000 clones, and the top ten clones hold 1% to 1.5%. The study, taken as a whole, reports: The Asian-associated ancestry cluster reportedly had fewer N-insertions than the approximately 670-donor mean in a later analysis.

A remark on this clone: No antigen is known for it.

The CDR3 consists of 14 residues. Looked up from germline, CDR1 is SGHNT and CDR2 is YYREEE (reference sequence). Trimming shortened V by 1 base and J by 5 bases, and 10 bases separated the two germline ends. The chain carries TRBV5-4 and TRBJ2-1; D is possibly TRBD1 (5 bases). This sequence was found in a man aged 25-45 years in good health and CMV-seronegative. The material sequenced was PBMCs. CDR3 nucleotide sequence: TGTGCCAGCAGCTTGTTGGGGCCAAACAATGAGCAGTTCTTC. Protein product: CASSLLGPNNEQFF.